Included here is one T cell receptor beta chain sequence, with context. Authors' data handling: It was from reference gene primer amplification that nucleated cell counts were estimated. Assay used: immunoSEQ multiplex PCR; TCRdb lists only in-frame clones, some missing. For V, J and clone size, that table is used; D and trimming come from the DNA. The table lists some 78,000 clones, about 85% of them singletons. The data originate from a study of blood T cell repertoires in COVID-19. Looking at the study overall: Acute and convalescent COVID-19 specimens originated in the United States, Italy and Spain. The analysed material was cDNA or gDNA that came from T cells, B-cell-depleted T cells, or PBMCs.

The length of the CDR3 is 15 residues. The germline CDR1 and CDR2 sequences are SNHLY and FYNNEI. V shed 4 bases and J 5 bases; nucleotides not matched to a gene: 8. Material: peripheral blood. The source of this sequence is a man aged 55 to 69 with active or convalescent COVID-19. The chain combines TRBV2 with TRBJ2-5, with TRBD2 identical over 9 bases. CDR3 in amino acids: CASSVLSGGFETQYF. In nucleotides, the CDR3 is TGTGCCAGCAGTGTCCTTAGCGGGGGCTTTGAGACCCAGTACTTC. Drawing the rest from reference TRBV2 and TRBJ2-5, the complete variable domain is EPEVTQTPSHQVTQMGQEVILRCVPISNHLYFYWYRQILGQKVEFLVSFYNNEISEKSEIFDDQFSVERPDGSNFTLKIRSTKLEDSAMYFCASSVLSGGFETQYFGPGTRLLVL.